This T cell receptor beta chain was documented in a study of regulatory and conventional T cells in RAG deficiency (dated by TCRdb to about 2017). Study-wide context: Hypomorphic RAG mutations in combined immunodeficiency or atypical SCID are frequently associated with autoimmunity. High-throughput TCR beta sequencing was used to compare the diversity and composition of the Treg, conventional CD4+ and CD8+ T cell repertoires of RAG-deficient patients with those of healthy controls.

Libraries were built with the immunoSEQ multiplex PCR assay. Rearranged TCR beta chain products were amplified from genomic DNA of sorted T-cell subsets and sequenced. The paper's data handling went like this. Shannon entropy and Simpson indices were used to measure how diverse the repertoire of productive TCR beta rearrangements was. Clonal expansion was assessed by the summed frequency of the 100 most abundant productive TCR beta clonotypes among total reads. The TRB repertoires were evaluated with a self-reactivity index based on amino acid usage at CDR3beta positions 6 and 7. Repertoire analyses used two-way ANOVA; flow cytometric analyses used Student t or Mann-Whitney tests. The immuneACCESS repertoire file appears here via TCRdb, limited to in-frame rearrangements. These files lack a portion of the clones; in checked studies, under half of the deficit traces to unresolved V genes, and the cause of the others is not known. From that table come the V and J calls and clone size; the DNA was used to work out D and trimming. The sample has some 8,800 clones on record, around 95% of them singletons. Over 1.3% of the sample comes from the top ten.

On the study overall, not on this receptor specifically: Some T-cell subset analyses were not performed for some subjects. Compared with control T-cell subpopulations, RAG-deficient patients had much lower Shannon entropy and higher Simpson indices. All patient T-cell subsets had shorter CDR3 lengths; Omenn syndrome patients showed >75% Treg-Tconv repertoire overlap at nucleotide and amino acid level. Rather than being bona fide Treg cells, the sorted CD25-high CD127-low cells in Omenn syndrome patients may represent peripherally activated cells. Unique TCR beta sequences from Treg cells were roughly 100-fold fewer in Omenn syndrome and CID/AS patients than controls, versus about 10-fold for other subsets.

Before genomic DNA extraction, conventional CD4+ T cells were isolated from blood as CD25-low CD127-high cells. Eight patients with RAG deficiency were studied: one with SCID, two with Omenn syndrome and five with combined immunodeficiency or atypical SCID. About this clone: This receptor's antigen is unknown. Base qualities are not recorded, but no much larger clone differs from it by a single base.

The germline V gene encodes CDR1 SEHNR and CDR2 FQNEAQ (reference sequence). Deletion took 5 bases off V and 0 bases off J, with a span of 9 bases between the germline ends. The CDR3 measures 14 amino acids from cysteine to phenylalanine. The only DNA kept is the CDR3, 42 bases in frame from the first base. The receptor was isolated from a human donor with RAG deficiency presenting as severe combined immunodeficiency. This receptor chain uses TRBV7-9 and TRBJ2-3; the D gene remains uncertain. Specimen: CD4+ effector T cells sorted from blood. The DNA reads as follows: TGTGCCAGCAGCCCGCTGACTAGCACAGATACGCAGTATTTT. Its coded protein is CASSPLTSTDTQYF.